These T cell receptor beta chains were read from a single sample in a study of blood T cell repertoires in COVID-19. This table comes from immunoSEQ multiplex PCR, and its TCRdb copy is limited to in-frame clones, with some not included. The repertoire has 130,000 or so clones, around 83% of them found once; the top ten carry 15% to 20%. Sequences were obtained from PBMCs or T cells enriched from blood (not recorded which). These receptors originate from a man aged 25-40 years who had recovered from COVID-19. Each CDR3 is given with its conserved first and last residue. Fields, in order: clone size, V gene, J gene, D gene, CDR3 DNA, CDR3 protein. A D gene is named only where the DNA matches it firmly. Part of the rows lack a size; the others show once, few, many or a class for expanded clones.

abundance: few
v_gene: TRBV27
j_gene: TRBJ2-7
d_gene: TRBD2
CDR3nt: TGTGCCAGCAGTTTATCGGGACTAGCGCCCTACGAGCAGTACTTC
CDR3aa: CASSLSGLAPYEQYF

abundance: NA
v_gene: TRBV28
j_gene: TRBJ1-6
d_gene: TRBD1
CDR3nt: TGTGCCAGCAGTTTCGGACAGGTGACAAGGTCACCCCTCCACTTT
CDR3aa: CASSFGQVTRSPLHF

abundance: NA
v_gene: TRBV14
j_gene: TRBJ2-5
d_gene: TRBD1
CDR3nt: TGTGCCAGCAGCCGCCACCTTGACAGGGGTGGGGAGACCCAGTACTTC
CDR3aa: CASSRHLDRGGETQYF

abundance: NA
v_gene: TRBV5-6
j_gene: TRBJ2-3
d_gene: TRBD2
CDR3nt: TGTGCCAGCAGCCCCTTACTAGCGGGGGCCACAGATACGCAGTATTTT
CDR3aa: CASSPLLAGATDTQYF

abundance: NA
v_gene: TRBV7-9
j_gene: TRBJ1-3
d_gene: NA
CDR3nt: TGTGCCAGCAGCTTCCCGGGAAACACCATATATTTT
CDR3aa: CASSFPGNTIYF

abundance: NA
v_gene: TRBV30
j_gene: TRBJ1-1
d_gene: NA
CDR3nt: TGTGCCTGGTCCGTAACTACCGTGAACACTGAAGCTTTCTTT
CDR3aa: CAWSVTTVNTEAFF

abundance: NA
v_gene: TRBV2
j_gene: TRBJ2-7
d_gene: NA
CDR3nt: TGTGCCAGCAGTGAGATAGGACAAGGCGACTACGAGCAGTACTTC
CDR3aa: CASSEIGQGDYEQYF

abundance: NA
v_gene: TRBV7-2
j_gene: TRBJ2-7
d_gene: NA
CDR3nt: TGTGCCAGCACCGCATACAGGGTATACGAGCAGTACTTC
CDR3aa: CASTAYRVYEQYF

abundance: NA
v_gene: TRBV28
j_gene: TRBJ1-5
d_gene: NA
CDR3nt: TGTGCCAGCAGTTTAAGGGACTTAGGCAATCAGCCCCAGCATTTT
CDR3aa: CASSLRDLGNQPQHF

abundance: NA
v_gene: TRBV4-2
j_gene: TRBJ1-1
d_gene: NA
CDR3nt: TGTGCCAGCAGCCTCAGGGTGTCGGACACTGAAGCTTTCTTT
CDR3aa: CASSLRVSDTEAFF

abundance: NA
v_gene: TRBV4-1
j_gene: TRBJ2-5
d_gene: TRBD2
CDR3nt: TGCGCCAGCAGCCAAGAGACTAGCGAGCAAGAGACCCAGTACTTC
CDR3aa: CASSQETSEQETQYF

abundance: NA
v_gene: TRBV2
j_gene: TRBJ2-3
d_gene: TRBD1
CDR3nt: TGTGCCAGCAGTGGGACAGGGATCACAGATACGCAGTATTTT
CDR3aa: CASSGTGITDTQYF

abundance: NA
v_gene: TRBV9
j_gene: TRBJ2-5
d_gene: NA
CDR3nt: TGTGCCAGCAGCGTAGGTACAGGGTCCGAGACCCAGTACTTC
CDR3aa: CASSVGTGSETQYF

abundance: NA
v_gene: TRBV9
j_gene: TRBJ2-1
d_gene: TRBD1
CDR3nt: TGTGCCAGCAGCGTAACCGGGACAGGGAGAAATGAGCAGTTCTTC
CDR3aa: CASSVTGTGRNEQFF

abundance: NA
v_gene: TRBV20-1
j_gene: TRBJ2-5
d_gene: TRBD2
CDR3nt: TGCAGTGCTAGTAGTCCTAGCGGAGAGACCCAGTACTTC
CDR3aa: CSASSPSGETQYF